Each of the 22 T cell receptor beta chains below was sequenced from the same sample in a study of T-cell memory formation after mild COVID-19. TCRdb processed the 5' RACE reads anew with MiXCR; each CDR3 protein has one entry. The sample contains about 560,000 distinct CDR3 sequences, 15% to 20% of which appear only once. Sequencing was carried out using PBMCs or a T cell subset sorted from them (not recorded which). Every receptor here comes from an adult woman who had mild COVID-19 (a few samples of this study predate the infection). Cell type and time point are not known.

V usage is TRBV4-2 and J usage is TRBJ1-1; D possibly corresponds to TRBD1 (6 bases). V shed 8 bases and J shed 6 bases, with 16 bases lying between them. The CDR3 loop spans 13 amino acids. From germline, CDR1 is LGHNA and CDR2 YNFKEQ. The CDR3 DNA reads TGTGCCAGCGGTCACAGGGTAGGAGCTGAAGCTTTCTTT. Translation gives CASGHRVGAEAFF.

This clonotype was detected many times. The chain recombines TRBV6-2 or TRBV6-3 with TRBJ2-1, with D maybe TRBD2 (6 bases). The length of the CDR3 is 19 residues. The V gene's germline CDR1 is MNHEY and CDR2 SVGEGT. The V end lost 2 bases, the J end lost 1 base, and 21 bases lay between the germline ends. The CDR3 sequence is CASSYLLAPLGVSYNEQFF. The CDR3 DNA follows: TGTGCCAGCAGTTACCTACTAGCACCCTTGGGGGTTTCCTACAATGAGCAGTTCTTC.

V usage is TRBV20-1 and J usage is TRBJ2-5; 7 nucleotides align to TRBD1. V shed 3 bases and J 6 bases; nucleotides not matched to a gene: 16. The germline V gene encodes CDR1 DFQATT and CDR2 SNEGSKA (reference sequence). The CDR3 covers 16 residues. The CDR3 nucleotides read TGCAGTGCTAGGAAACCGGGACAGTACTCAATCAAGACCCAGTACTTC. It yields the protein CSARKPGQYSIKTQYF.

This clonotype was picked up a small number of times. This rearrangement joins TRBV7-6 to TRBJ2-3; D possibly corresponds to TRBD1 (7 bases). There are 14 residues in the CDR3. CDR1 is SGHVS, CDR2 FNYEAQ, per germline. Between the trimmed V and J ends, which lost 5 bases and 2 bases, there was a span of 11 bases. CDR3 bases: TGTGCCAGCAGCGGAGGGACAGCCACAGATACGCAGTATTTT. Protein sequence: CASSGGTATDTQYF. Full variable domain (remainder filled in from reference TRBV7-6 and TRBJ2-3): GAGVSQSPRYKVTKRGQDVALRCDPISGHVSLYWYRQALGQGPEFLTYFNYEAQQDKSGLPNDRFSAERPEGSISTLTIQRTEQRDSAMYRCASSGGTATDTQYFGPGTRLTVL.

This clonotype was detected only a few times. The V and J genes are TRBV5-1 and TRBJ2-3, with TRBD2 as a possible D gene (5 bases). CDR1 and CDR2 from the germline V gene are SGHRS and YFSETQ. The CDR3 loop spans 15 amino acids. With 1 base removed from V and 7 bases from J, the gap between germline ends came to 16 bases. The CDR3 DNA follows: TGCGCCAGCAGCTTGACTAGTCCTGGACTGAATACGCAGTATTTT. It is translated as CASSLTSPGLNTQYF.

The chain has TRBV20-1 and TRBJ2-7; D uncertain. The CDR3 runs 15 residues. Between the trimmed V and J ends, which lost 2 bases and 0 bases, there was a span of 14 bases. The germline V gene has CDR1 DFQATT and CDR2 SNEGSKA (reference sequence). In DNA, the CDR3 is TGCAGTGCTAGACCTGCAAGGTTACCCTCCTACGAGCAGTACTTC. Protein: CSARPARLPSYEQYF.

The chain has TRBV3-1 and TRBJ2-7, with D possibly matching TRBD2 (5 bases). Trimming took 2 bases from V and 5 from J, leaving 13 bases between them. The CDR3 is made up of 14 amino acids. Germline-derived CDR1 and CDR2 are LGHDT and YNNKEL (reference sequence). In DNA, the CDR3 is TGTGCCAGCAGCCAACGGGGTTTTGGAAACGAGCAGTACTTC. Its translation is CASSQRGFGNEQYF.

CDR3 protein: CASSDSRLAGAYEQYF. For the CDR3, the DNA is TGTGCCAGCAGCGATTCTAGACTAGCGGGGGCCTACGAGCAGTACTTC. The genes are TRBV12-3 or TRBV12-4 and TRBJ2-7, with 12 bases lining up with TRBD2. The CDR3 loop spans 16 amino acids. With V trimmed by 6 bases and J by 2 bases, 8 bases remained unmatched.

Many counts were recorded for this clonotype. The rearrangement joins TRBV7-9 to TRBJ1-1, with D possibly TRBD1 on 5 matching bases. The CDR3 contains 14 residues. Germline CDR1 SEHNR, CDR2 FQNEAQ (reference sequence). Trimming shortened V by 0 bases and J by 1 base, and 6 bases separated the two germline ends. Here the CDR3 reads CASSLAGANTEAFF. CDR3 in DNA: TGTGCCAGCAGCTTAGCTGGGGCGAACACTGAAGCTTTCTTT.

This clonotype was found a few times. V is TRBV6-1 and J is TRBJ1-1, with D hard to call. V shed 4 bases and J shed 5 bases, with 11 bases lying between them. The CDR3 length is 13 residues. CDR1 and CDR2 from the germline V gene are MNHNS and SASEGT. DNA of the CDR3: TGTGCCAGCAGTGGGCGTGAGGAGACTGAAGCTTTCTTT. It translates to CASSGREETEAFF.

The table lists this clonotype with a few counts. The chain has TRBV18 and TRBJ2-7; tentatively, D is TRBD1 (6 bases). Trimming left V 5 bases short and J 3 bases short, with 11 bases between. CDR1 and CDR2 from the germline V gene are KGHSH and LQKENI. This CDR3 is built from 13 residues. In DNA form, the CDR3 reads TGTGCCAGCTCAGCCGGGACAAGCTACGAGCAGTACTTC. It yields the protein CASSAGTSYEQYF. The entire variable domain, with the rest obtained from reference TRBV18 and TRBJ2-7, is as follows: NAGVMQNPRHLVRRRGQEARLRCSPMKGHSHVYWYRQLPEEGLKFMVYLQKENIIDESGMPKERFSAEFPKEGPSILRIQQVVRGDSAAYFCASSAGTSYEQYFGPGTRLTVT.

This clonotype appeared a few times. The chain's CDR3 is CSARSTGEQPQHF. The CDR3 nucleotides are TGCAGTGCTAGATCTACAGGGGAACAGCCCCAGCATTTT. The chain joins TRBV20-1 to TRBJ1-5; 7 nucleotides align to TRBD1. CDR3 size: 13 residues. Trimming cost V 2 bases and J 7 bases; bases outside gene matches: 5. Germline V CDR1 and CDR2: DFQATT, SNEGSKA (reference sequence).

Only a few counts were recorded for this clonotype. The chain recombines TRBV19 with TRBJ2-4; perhaps TRBD2 as D (5 bases). The V end was cut by 5 bases, the J end by 0 bases, with 14 bases between. The CDR3 totals 16 residues. Germline loops: CDR1 LNHDA, CDR2 SQIVND (reference sequence). The CDR3 DNA is TGTGCCAGTAGTTCCCTGACCGAGGGAGCCAAAAACATTCAGTACTTC. Translation gives CASSSLTEGAKNIQYF.

This clonotype was found a few times. V usage is TRBV20-1 and J usage is TRBJ2-7; weak D call: TRBD1 (6 bases). The germline V gene encodes CDR1 DFQATT and CDR2 SNEGSKA (reference sequence). The V gene lost 4 bases and the J gene lost 3 bases, with 19 bases spanning the gap. This CDR3 has 15 amino acids. In DNA, the CDR3 is TGCAGTGCTATCGACTACCAGGGGAGAAGCTACGAGCAGTACTTC. Translated, it gives CSAIDYQGRSYEQYF.

This clonotype was counted only a few times. The chain combines TRBV6-2 or TRBV6-3 with TRBJ2-7; 10 bases fit TRBD2. Germline V gives CDR1 MNHEY, CDR2 SVGEGT. CDR3 size: 15 residues. The V gene end was trimmed by 4 bases and the J gene end by 0 bases; junction bases not matched to a gene: 3. CDR3 bases: TGTGCCAGCAGTTGGGGACTAGCGCCCTCCTACGAGCAGTACTTC. Encoded protein: CASSWGLAPSYEQYF.

The chain uses TRBV10-3 and TRBJ2-3, with D perhaps matching TRBD2 (6 bases). CDR3 size: 15 residues. Looked up from germline, CDR1 is ENHRY and CDR2 is SYGVKD. Trimming took off 10 bases at V and 3 bases at J, with 20 bases between the two ends. The CDR3 region has the DNA TGTGCCACCGCCGGCCCTGGGGGACTGACAGATACGCAGTATTTT. Translated: CATAGPGGLTDTQYF.

The V and J genes are TRBV11-2 and TRBJ1-1, with 8 bases matching TRBD1. V shed 4 bases, J shed 7 bases, and the junction held 14 bases outside the gene matches. Germline V gene lookup returns CDR1 SGHAT and CDR2 FQNNGV. This CDR3 has 16 residues. The CDR3 bases are TGTGCCAGCAGCTCGTCTCTCCGGGACAGGACGGGTGAAGCTTTCTTT. Translating it yields CASSSSLRDRTGEAFF.

V and J are TRBV6-5 and TRBJ2-3; D is possibly TRBD1 or TRBD2 (5 bases each). The CDR3 runs to 15 residues. Looked up from germline, CDR1 is MNHEY and CDR2 is SVGAGI. V was pared by 6 bases and J by 5 bases, with 18 bases between. The CDR3 is CASSPTGAGRDTQYF. CDR3 bases: TGTGCCAGCAGCCCTACCGGGGCAGGCCGAGATACGCAGTATTTT.

This clonotype has more than one count but fewer than ten. The chain joins TRBV27 to TRBJ2-1; 7 bases map to TRBD1. Trimming at V came to 2 bases and at J to 5 bases, leaving 6 bases not matched to a gene. The CDR3 sequence is 15 residues long. In germline, CDR1 is MNHEY, CDR2 SMNVEV (reference sequence). CDR3 in amino acids: CASSLGSTGDNEQFF. The CDR3 region has the DNA TGTGCCAGCAGTTTAGGTTCAACAGGGGACAATGAGCAGTTCTTC.

Many counts were recorded for this clonotype. The gene calls are TRBV27 and TRBJ2-7; 8 bases align to TRBD1. The length of the CDR3 is 14 residues. In germline, CDR1 is MNHEY, CDR2 SMNVEV (reference sequence). V gave up 8 bases and J gave up 6 bases; unmatched junction bases: 12. The CDR3 DNA reads as TGTGCCAGCGGCAACTCGGACAGGGCGGGCGAGCAGTACTTC. Amino acids: CASGNSDRAGEQYF.

The rearrangement joins TRBV12-3 or TRBV12-4 to TRBJ2-1, with 14 bases aligning to TRBD2. J was trimmed by 4 bases and V by 3 bases; bases with no gene match: 5. The CDR3 sequence is 17 residues long. CDR3 sequence: CASSLGLAGDTYNEQFF. CDR3 DNA sequence: TGTGCCAGCAGTTTGGGACTAGCGGGGGACACTTACAATGAGCAGTTCTTC.

This clonotype was recorded many times. The chain recombines TRBV12-3 or TRBV12-4 with TRBJ1-1, with unresolved D. The CDR3 spans 13 residues. Trimming removed 3 bases from V and 0 bases from J, with 5 bases in between. The CDR3 sequence: CASSFQMNTEAFF. Here the CDR3 DNA reads TGTGCCAGCAGTTTCCAGATGAACACTGAAGCTTTCTTT.